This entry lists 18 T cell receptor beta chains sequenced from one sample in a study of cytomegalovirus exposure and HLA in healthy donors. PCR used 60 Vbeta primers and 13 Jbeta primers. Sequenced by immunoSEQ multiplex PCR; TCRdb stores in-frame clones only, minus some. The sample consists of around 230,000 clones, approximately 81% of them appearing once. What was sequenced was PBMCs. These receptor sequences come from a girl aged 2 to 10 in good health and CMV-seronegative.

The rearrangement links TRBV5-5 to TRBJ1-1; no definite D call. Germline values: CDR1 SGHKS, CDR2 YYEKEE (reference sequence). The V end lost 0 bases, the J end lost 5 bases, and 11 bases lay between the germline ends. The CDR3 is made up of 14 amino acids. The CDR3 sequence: CASSLAVAVTEAFF. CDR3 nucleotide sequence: TGTGCCAGCAGCTTGGCCGTGGCGGTGACTGAAGCTTTCTTT.

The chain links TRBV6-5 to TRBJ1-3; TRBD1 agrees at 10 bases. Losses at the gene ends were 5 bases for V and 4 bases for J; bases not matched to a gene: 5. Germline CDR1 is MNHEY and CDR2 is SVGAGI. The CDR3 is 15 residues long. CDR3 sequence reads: CASSPDRGQGNTIYF. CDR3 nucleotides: TGTGCCAGCAGTCCTGACAGGGGGCAAGGAAACACCATATATTTT.

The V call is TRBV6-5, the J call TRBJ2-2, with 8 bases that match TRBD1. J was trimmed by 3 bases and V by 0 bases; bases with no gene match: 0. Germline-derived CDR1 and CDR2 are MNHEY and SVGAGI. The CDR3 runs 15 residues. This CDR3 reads CASSYSRGHTGELFF. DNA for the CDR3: TGTGCCAGCAGTTACTCCAGGGGGCACACCGGGGAGCTGTTTTTT.

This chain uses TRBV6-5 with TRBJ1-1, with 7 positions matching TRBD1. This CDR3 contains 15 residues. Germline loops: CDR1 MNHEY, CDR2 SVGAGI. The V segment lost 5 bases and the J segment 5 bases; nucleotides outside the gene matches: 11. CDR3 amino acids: CASSQTTGMGTEAFF. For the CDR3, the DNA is TGTGCCAGCAGTCAAACGACAGGGATGGGGACTGAAGCTTTCTTT.

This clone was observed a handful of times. CDR3 loop: CASSLRGGANQPQHF. The CDR3 bases are TGTGCCAGCAGCCTGCGAGGAGGGGCGAATCAGCCCCAGCATTTT. The chain is built from TRBV6-6 and TRBJ1-5; tentative D call: TRBD1 (5 bases). V shed 6 bases and J shed 4 bases, with 16 bases lying between them. CDR3 length: 15 amino acids. The germline V gene has CDR1 MNHNY and CDR2 SVGAGI (reference sequence).

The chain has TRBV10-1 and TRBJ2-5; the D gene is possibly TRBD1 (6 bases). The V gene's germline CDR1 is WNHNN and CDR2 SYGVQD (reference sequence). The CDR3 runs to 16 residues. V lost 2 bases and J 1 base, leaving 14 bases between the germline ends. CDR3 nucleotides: TGCGCCAGCAGTGAGACCCAGGGGATCCCCCAAGAGACCCAGTACTTC. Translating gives CASSETQGIPQETQYF.

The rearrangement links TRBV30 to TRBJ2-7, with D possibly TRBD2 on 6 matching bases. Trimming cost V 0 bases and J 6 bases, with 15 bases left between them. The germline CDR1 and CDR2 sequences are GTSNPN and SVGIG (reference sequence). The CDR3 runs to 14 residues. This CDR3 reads CAWSVFGGKGEQYF. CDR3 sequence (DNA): TGTGCCTGGAGTGTCTTTGGGGGGAAGGGCGAGCAGTACTTC.

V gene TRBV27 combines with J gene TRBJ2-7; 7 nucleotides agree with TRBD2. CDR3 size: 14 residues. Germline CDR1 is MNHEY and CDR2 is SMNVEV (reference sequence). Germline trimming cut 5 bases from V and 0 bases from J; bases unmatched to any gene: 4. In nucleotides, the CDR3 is TGTGCCAGCAGTCTTAGCGGGTTCTCCTACGAGCAGTACTTC. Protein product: CASSLSGFSYEQYF.

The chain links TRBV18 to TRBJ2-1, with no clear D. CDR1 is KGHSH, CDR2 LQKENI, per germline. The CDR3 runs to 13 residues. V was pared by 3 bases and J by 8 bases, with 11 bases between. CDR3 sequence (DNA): TGTGCCAGCTCACCTTTAATCACGGATGAGCAGTTCTTC. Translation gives CASSPLITDEQFF.

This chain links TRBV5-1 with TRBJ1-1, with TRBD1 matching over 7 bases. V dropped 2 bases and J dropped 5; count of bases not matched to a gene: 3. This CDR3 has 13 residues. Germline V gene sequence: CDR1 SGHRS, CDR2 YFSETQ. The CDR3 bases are TGCGCCAGCAGCTTACTACAGGGGACTGAAGCTTTCTTT. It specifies CASSLLQGTEAFF.

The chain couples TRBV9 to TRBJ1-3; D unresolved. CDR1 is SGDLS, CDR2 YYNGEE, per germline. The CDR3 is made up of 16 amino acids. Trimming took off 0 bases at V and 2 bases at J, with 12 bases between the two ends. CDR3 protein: CASSVGDARTGNTIYF. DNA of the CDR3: TGTGCCAGCAGCGTAGGCGATGCTAGGACTGGAAACACCATATATTTT.

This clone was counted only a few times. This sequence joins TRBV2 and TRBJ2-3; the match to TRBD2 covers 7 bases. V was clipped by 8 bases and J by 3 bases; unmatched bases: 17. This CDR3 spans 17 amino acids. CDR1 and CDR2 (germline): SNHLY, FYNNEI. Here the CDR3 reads CASHGVRGRAGTDTQYF. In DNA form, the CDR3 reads TGTGCCAGCCATGGGGTACGGGGGAGGGCCGGGACAGATACGCAGTATTTT.

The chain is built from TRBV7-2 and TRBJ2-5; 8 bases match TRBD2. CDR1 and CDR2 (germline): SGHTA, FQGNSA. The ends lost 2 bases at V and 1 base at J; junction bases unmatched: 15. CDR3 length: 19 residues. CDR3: CASSLKWGIQRGIQETQYF. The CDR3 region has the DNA TGTGCCAGCAGCTTAAAGTGGGGGATTCAGCGGGGGATCCAAGAGACCCAGTACTTC.

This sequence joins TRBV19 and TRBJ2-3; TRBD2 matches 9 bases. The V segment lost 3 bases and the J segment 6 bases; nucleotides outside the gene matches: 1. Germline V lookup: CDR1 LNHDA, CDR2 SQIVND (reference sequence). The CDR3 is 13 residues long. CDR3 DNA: TGTGCCAGTAGTATCCTAGCGGGGGATACGCAGTATTTT. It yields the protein CASSILAGDTQYF. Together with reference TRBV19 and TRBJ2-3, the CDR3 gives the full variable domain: DGGITQSPKYLFRKEGQNVTLSCEQNLNHDAMYWYRQDPGQGLRLIYYSQIVNDFQKGDIAEGYSVSREKKESFPLTVTSAQKNPTAFYLCASSILAGDTQYFGPGTRLTVL.

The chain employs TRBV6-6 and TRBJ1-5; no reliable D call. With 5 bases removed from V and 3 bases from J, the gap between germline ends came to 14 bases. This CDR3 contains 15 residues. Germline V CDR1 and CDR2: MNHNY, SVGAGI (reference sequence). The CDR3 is CASSQPTSSNQPQHF. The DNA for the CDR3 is TGTGCCAGCAGTCAGCCGACTTCGTCCAATCAGCCCCAGCATTTT.

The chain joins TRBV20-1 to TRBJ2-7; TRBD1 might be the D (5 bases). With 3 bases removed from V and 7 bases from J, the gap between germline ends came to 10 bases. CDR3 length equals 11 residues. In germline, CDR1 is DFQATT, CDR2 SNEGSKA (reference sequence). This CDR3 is CSASKGREQYF. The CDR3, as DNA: TGCAGTGCTAGTAAGGGGCGGGAGCAGTACTTC.

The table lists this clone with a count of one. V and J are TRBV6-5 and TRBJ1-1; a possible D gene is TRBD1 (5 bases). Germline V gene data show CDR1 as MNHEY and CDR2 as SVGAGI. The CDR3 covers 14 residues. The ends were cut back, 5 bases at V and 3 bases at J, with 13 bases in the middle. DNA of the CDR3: TGTGCCAGCAGTACGGGGGGGGTGTACACTGAAGCTTTCTTT. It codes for CASSTGGVYTEAFF.

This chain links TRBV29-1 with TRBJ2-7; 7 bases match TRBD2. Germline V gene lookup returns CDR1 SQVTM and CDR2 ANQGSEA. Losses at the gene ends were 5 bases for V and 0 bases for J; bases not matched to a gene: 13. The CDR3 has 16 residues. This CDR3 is CSVSGRRGLSSYEQYF. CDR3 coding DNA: TGCAGCGTTTCGGGACGTCGGGGACTAAGCTCCTACGAGCAGTACTTC.